This T cell receptor beta chain stems from a study of long-term antiretroviral therapy in people with HIV. Overall study: The study's earliest collections predate the 2015 immediate-ART recommendation by about a decade. General observations from the study: Among HIV repertoires, CDR3 length ranges were narrower than those of controls.

Samples were assayed with immunoSEQ v3.0 at survey level. Libraries were prepared by immunoSEQ multiplex PCR; TCRdb keeps only in-frame clonotypes and omits some of them. Of 20,000 to 25,000 clones in the sample, 76% were seen once. Every participant gave one or more pre-ART and two or more post-ART PBMC samples. This clone turned up a few times. No antigen is known for it. The trim removed 5 bases at V and 8 bases at J, leaving 11 bases unmatched. This CDR3 is 15 amino acids long. CDR1 SEHNR and CDR2 FQNEAQ come from the germline V gene (reference sequence). The sequenced sample was unsorted PBMCs, obtained about 21 months before starting antiretroviral therapy. J is TRBJ1-4 and V is TRBV7-9; 7 bases match TRBD1. The clonotype comes from a woman aged 40 to 50 with HIV. CDR3 sequence: CASSPLGTAREKLFF. In nucleotides, the CDR3 is TGTGCCAGCAGCCCCCTCGGGACAGCAAGGGAAAAACTGTTTTTT. Together with reference TRBV7-9 and TRBJ1-4, the CDR3 gives the full variable domain: DTGVSQNPRHKITKRGQNVTFRCDPISEHNRLYWYRQTLGQGPEFLTYFQNEAQLEKSRLLSDRFSAERPKGSFSTLEIQRTEQGDSAMYLCASSPLGTAREKLFFGSGTQLSVL.